This TCR beta chain was documented in a study of OX40 agonist ivuxolimab in advanced cancers. Assay: immunoSEQ multiplex PCR; the TCRdb copy retains only in-frame clones and omits some. The sample consists of around 72,000 clones, around 87% of them appearing once. Study observations and caveats: On average, CD8+ T cells showed a greater number of expanded clones than CD4+.

A note on this clone: Its specificity is not known.

The CDR3 contains 16 residues. The V gene's germline CDR1 is SGDLS and CDR2 YYNGEE. V lost 0 bases and J 0 bases, leaving 10 bases between the germline ends. The source is an adult with an advanced solid tumor such as melanoma, head and neck, liver or kidney cancer. The genes are TRBV9 and TRBJ2-1; D is unclear. The starting material was CD4+ or CD8+ T cells sorted from blood, obtained in a trial of the OX40 agonist ivuxolimab. The CDR3 nucleotides are TGTGCCAGCAGCGTAGAGGGCCAGAGCTCCTACAATGAGCAGTTCTTC. This translates into CASSVEGQSSYNEQFF.